This T cell receptor (beta chain) was recovered during a study of CXCR3-negative and CXCR3-positive naive CD8 T cells (dated by TCRdb to between 2019 and 2020). Context from the whole study: In total, 130 million to 150 million TRB reads were obtained, which works out to roughly 1.5 +/- 0.3 million reads per library. For the TRBV-TRBJ cluster analysis, the naive subsets came from about 5 donors, while the memory cells came from 3 donors. Data from ten to twelve donors, pooled across two independent experiments, went into the diversity and physicochemical repertoire analyses. Results and caveats for the whole study, not just this receptor: Similar TRBV-TRBJ usage was shown by naive CXCR3-negative and CXCR3-positive cells from the same donor, whereas distinct patterns were shown by memory cells. Repertoire diversity was comparably high in both naive subsets but much lower in memory CD8+ T cells. Compared with CXCR3-negative naive cells, CXCR3-positive naive cells had TRB CDR3s with higher hydrophobicity (lower Kidera factor 4), lower energy, and higher strength and volume indices. Freshly isolated PBMCs were used for most assays because CXCR3 expression went down partially after cryopreservation. Because surface CD5, which is linked to self-reactivity in mice, was comparable between the naive subsets, TCR interaction strength was also inferred from TRB CDR3 physicochemical properties.

The sequencing machine was a NextSeq 550. The Human TCR Profiling Kit (MiLaboratory) was used to prepare UMI-labeled 5' RACE TRB cDNA libraries. cDNA synthesis used the entire amount of extracted RNA, and PCR amplification then used the entire amount of cDNA produced. Libraries were prepared in parallel with an identical number of PCR cycles. Per the original workflow: With a requirement of at least two reads per UMI, MIGEC and MiXCR extracted about 52,000 +/- 9,100 unique UMI-labeled TRB cDNA molecules per library. On average, approximately 40,000 +/- 10,000 functional in-frame TRB CDR3 nucleotide clonotypes lacking stop codons were found per library. Diversity metrics, including normalized Shannon-Wiener and Chao1, were computed in VDJtools after downsampling to 5000 UMI-labeled TRB molecules per sample. VDJtools computed clonotype-size-weighted physicochemical properties of the central five CDR3 residues: interaction energy, strength, volume and Kidera factor 4. The reads underwent TCRdb reprocessing, giving one record for each CDR3 protein sequence and no DNA. TCRdb, not the authors, supplied the V and J calls. This sample's table carries around 26,000 distinct CDR3 sequences. The top ten constitute 2.8% of the sample.

CDR1 is given as SEHNR and CDR2 as FQNEAQ, both from the germline V gene (reference sequence). From cysteine to phenylalanine, the CDR3 is 13 amino acids long. No DNA is recorded. For every CD8+ T cell subset, 250,000 to 300,000 cells were flow-sorted straight into RLT lysis buffer, and each subset was sorted in triplicate. Naive CD8+ T cells were defined stringently as CD45RO-CCR7+CD27+CD95- to exclude memory contaminants. Using standard density gradient centrifugation, peripheral blood mononuclear cells were isolated from buffy coats. A FACSAria III was used to flow-sort naive CXCR3-negative and CXCR3-positive CD8+ T cells. Total RNA was extracted from sorted cells with an RNeasy Mini Kit. Comment on this clonotype: Its cognate antigen has yet to be identified.

The chain links TRBV7-9 with TRBJ2-7; the D gene TCRdb calls, TRBD1, cannot be checked with no DNA. The sequence came from a human donor in good health. Some clones in this sample may be carry-over from other donors' samples. Source material: naive CXCR3- CD8+ T cells from blood. Read against the paper, the sample's cell subset or site label means: CD45RO-CCR7+CD27+CD95- naive CD8+ T cells lacking CXCR3 (TNR3-). CDR3 region: CASSLGTTGWRYF. Where the CDR3 stops, the reference TRBV7-9 and TRBJ2-7 genes take over; the full variable domain is DTGVSQNPRHKITKRGQNVTFRCDPISEHNRLYWYRQTLGQGPEFLTYFQNEAQLEKSRLLSDRFSAERPKGSFSTLEIQRTEQGDSAMYLCASSLGTTGWRYFGPGTRLTVT.